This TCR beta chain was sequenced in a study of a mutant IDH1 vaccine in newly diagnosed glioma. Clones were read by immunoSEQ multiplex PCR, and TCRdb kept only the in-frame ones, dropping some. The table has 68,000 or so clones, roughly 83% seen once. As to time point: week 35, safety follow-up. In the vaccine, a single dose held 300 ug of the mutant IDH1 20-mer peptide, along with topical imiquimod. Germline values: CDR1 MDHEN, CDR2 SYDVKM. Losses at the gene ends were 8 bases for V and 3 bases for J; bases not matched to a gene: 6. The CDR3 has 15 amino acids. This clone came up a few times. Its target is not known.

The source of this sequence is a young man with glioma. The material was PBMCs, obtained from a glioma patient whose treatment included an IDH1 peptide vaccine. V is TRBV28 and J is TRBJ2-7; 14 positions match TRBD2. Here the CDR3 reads CASLTGTSGSYEQYF. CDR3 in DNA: TGTGCCAGCCTCACCGGGACTAGCGGGAGCTACGAGCAGTACTTC.